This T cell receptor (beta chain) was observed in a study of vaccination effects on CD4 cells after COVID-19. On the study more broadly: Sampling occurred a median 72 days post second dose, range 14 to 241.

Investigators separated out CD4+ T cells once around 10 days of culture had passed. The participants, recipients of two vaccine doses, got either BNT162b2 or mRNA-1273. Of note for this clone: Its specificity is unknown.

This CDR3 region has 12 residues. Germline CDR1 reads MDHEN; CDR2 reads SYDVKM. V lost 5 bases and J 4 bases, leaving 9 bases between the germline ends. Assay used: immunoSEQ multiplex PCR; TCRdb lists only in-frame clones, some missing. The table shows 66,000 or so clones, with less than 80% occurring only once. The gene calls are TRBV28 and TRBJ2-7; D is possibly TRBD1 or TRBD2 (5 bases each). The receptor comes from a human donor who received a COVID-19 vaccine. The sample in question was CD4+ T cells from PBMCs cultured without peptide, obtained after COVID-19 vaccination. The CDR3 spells CASSLGRYEQYV. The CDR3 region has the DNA TGTGCCAGCAGTCTGGGACGGTACGAGCAGTACGTC.